Listed here is a single T cell receptor (beta chain). Its antigen is still unknown. This record belongs to a study of beta chain features in type 1 diabetes. Notes on the study in general: Among all four CD4+ subsets, Type 1 diabetes patients had TCRB CDR3s that were moderately but significantly shorter. VDJ junctions from type 1 diabetes patients carried fewer insertions and larger deletions. cDNA sequencing could over-represent cells with high TCR expression. PCR might show a preference for shorter templates, equally across patients and controls.

Isolated RNA was reverse transcribed in full, so expressed TCRB transcripts were sequenced. Clones were read by immunoSEQ multiplex PCR, and TCRdb kept only the in-frame ones, dropping some. The table includes over 40,000 clones, about 66% detected once. Blood was collected once per donor into heparin, averaging approximately 0.11 L. This CDR3 is built from 15 residues. Germline V lookup: CDR1 SGDLS, CDR2 YYNGEE. Unmatched junction bases numbered 11, after V lost 4 bases and J lost 8 bases. Sequenced sample: Tregs from blood. The origin of this receptor is a woman under 30 with type 1 diabetes. The chain carries TRBV9 and TRBJ2-1, with TRBD2 identical over 8 bases. The CDR3 DNA sequence: TGTGCCAGCAGCTCCGGGACTAGAATAGAGGATGAGCAGTTCTTC. This encodes CASSSGTRIEDEQFF.